This T cell receptor (beta chain) is from a study of blood T cell repertoires in COVID-19. Across the study: From T cells, B-cell-depleted T cells, or PBMCs came the material, which was cDNA or gDNA.

Original processing methods: Amplification of reference gene primers was used by the study to estimate nucleated cell counts. Only in-frame clones appear in the TCRdb table, and some are missing; sequencing was by immunoSEQ multiplex PCR. V and J calls and clone size are copied from that table; D and trimming were computed from the DNA. The sample shows under 40,000 clones, 80% to 90% of them seen only once. Germline-derived CDR1 and CDR2 are SGHTS and YDEGEE. There are 18 residues in the CDR3. Trimming stripped 4 bases from V and 1 base from J, with 20 bases between. J is TRBJ2-2 and V is TRBV5-8, with D perhaps matching TRBD2 (6 bases). Specimen: peripheral blood. The TCR originated in a woman of 80 years or more with active or convalescent COVID-19. The CDR3 is CASSLSGAGLGNTGELFF. CDR3 nucleotides: TGTGCCAGCAGCCTCTCCGGGGCGGGACTGGGGAACACCGGGGAGCTGTTTTTT.